This TCR beta chain was captured by sequencing in a study of OX40 agonist ivuxolimab in advanced cancers. The study's findings and limits: No determination was made of the antigen specificity of the expanded peripheral T cells.

TCRdb's copy holds only in-frame clones and misses some; the assay was immunoSEQ multiplex PCR. The sample includes about 64,000 clones, 75% to 95% seen only once; the top ten take roughly 0.45%. With 1 base removed from V and 2 bases from J, the gap between germline ends came to 8 bases. Germline CDR1 reads MNHEY; CDR2 reads SVGAGI. This CDR3 has 14 amino acids. As for this clone: Its specificity is not known.

The specimen comprised CD4+ or CD8+ T cells sorted from blood, sampled in a trial of the OX40 agonist ivuxolimab. The chain couples TRBV6-5 to TRBJ2-5; D is unresolved. This receptor was identified in an adult with an advanced solid tumor such as melanoma, head and neck, liver or kidney cancer. CDR3 bases: TGTGCCAGCAGTTACTGGTCAGTTCAAGAGACCCAGTACTTC. Its protein product is CASSYWSVQETQYF.